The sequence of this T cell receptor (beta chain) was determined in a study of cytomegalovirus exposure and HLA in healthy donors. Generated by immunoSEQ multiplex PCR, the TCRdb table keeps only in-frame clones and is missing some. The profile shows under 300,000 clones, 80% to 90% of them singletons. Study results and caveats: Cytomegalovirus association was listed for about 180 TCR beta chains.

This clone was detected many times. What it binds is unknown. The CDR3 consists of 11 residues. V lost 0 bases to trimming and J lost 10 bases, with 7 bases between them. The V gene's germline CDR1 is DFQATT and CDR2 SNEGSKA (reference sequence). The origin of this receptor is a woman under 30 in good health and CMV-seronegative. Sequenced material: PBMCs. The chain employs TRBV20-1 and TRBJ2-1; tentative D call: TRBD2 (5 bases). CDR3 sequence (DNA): TGCAGTGCTAGAGAGGAGCGGGAGCAGTTCTTC. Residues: CSAREEREQFF.